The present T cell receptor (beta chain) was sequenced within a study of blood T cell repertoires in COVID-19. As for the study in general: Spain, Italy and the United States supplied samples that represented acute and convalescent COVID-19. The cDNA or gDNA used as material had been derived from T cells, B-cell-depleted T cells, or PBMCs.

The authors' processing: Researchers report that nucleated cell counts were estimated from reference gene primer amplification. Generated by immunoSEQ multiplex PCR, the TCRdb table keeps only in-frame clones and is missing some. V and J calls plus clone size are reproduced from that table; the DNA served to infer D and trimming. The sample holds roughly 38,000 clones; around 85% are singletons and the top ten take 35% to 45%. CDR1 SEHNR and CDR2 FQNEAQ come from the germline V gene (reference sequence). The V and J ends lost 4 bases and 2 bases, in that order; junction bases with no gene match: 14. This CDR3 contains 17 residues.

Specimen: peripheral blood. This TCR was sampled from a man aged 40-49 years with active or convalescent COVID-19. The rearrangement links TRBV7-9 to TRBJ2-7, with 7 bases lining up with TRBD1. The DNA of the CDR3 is TGTGCCAGCAGCTCTCCCCGGACAGGCGATACTCCCTACGAGCAGTACTTC. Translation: CASSSPRTGDTPYEQYF.